A selection of T cell receptor beta chains follows, all from one sample in a study of human T cells and chemical hapten exposure. TCRdb re-derived calls from the RACE reads in MiXCR, one entry per CDR3 protein. The sample gives about 49,000 distinct CDR3 sequences, 9.3% of which show up once; just under 4.5% is in the top ten. The source was whole blood, collected in connection with sensitization to the hapten diphenylcyclopropenone (DPC). The origin of the receptors is a woman aged 45-59 years with alopecia areata. Some clones in this sample may be carry-over from other donors' samples. CDR3s include the opening cysteine and the closing phenylalanine or tryptophan. Fields, in order: CDR3 protein, J gene, V gene.

cdr3_aa: CASSPDSYTQYF; j_call: TRBJ2-3; v_call: TRBV28
cdr3_aa: CAWSVLGRNYGYTF; j_call: TRBJ1-2; v_call: TRBV30
cdr3_aa: CASRLQGHADTQYF; j_call: TRBJ2-3; v_call: TRBV5-1
cdr3_aa: CASSLALGTDTQYF; j_call: TRBJ2-3; v_call: TRBV11-2
cdr3_aa: CASSRATSGIEDTQYF; j_call: TRBJ2-3; v_call: TRBV27
cdr3_aa: CASSQRLAGDNEQFF; j_call: TRBJ2-1; v_call: TRBV18
cdr3_aa: CASSLVIAQGGTAEAFF; j_call: TRBJ1-1; v_call: TRBV5-1
cdr3_aa: CASSEEDRTGNTGELFF; j_call: TRBJ2-2; v_call: TRBV2
cdr3_aa: CSARDHDRGYGFF; j_call: TRBJ1-1; v_call: TRBV20-1
cdr3_aa: CSATSRGRSTYEQYF; j_call: TRBJ2-7; v_call: TRBV20-1
cdr3_aa: CASRDRIYNSPLHF; j_call: TRBJ1-6; v_call: TRBV6-5
cdr3_aa: CSVALAEGETQYF; j_call: TRBJ2-5; v_call: TRBV29-1
cdr3_aa: CASSPQGLGTEAFF; j_call: TRBJ1-1; v_call: TRBV7-9
cdr3_aa: CASSFSSFNYYGYTF; j_call: TRBJ1-2; v_call: TRBV6-6
cdr3_aa: CASKGLAGGPYNEQFF; j_call: TRBJ2-1; v_call: TRBV27
cdr3_aa: CSVPARGWRETQYF; j_call: TRBJ2-5; v_call: TRBV29-1
cdr3_aa: CASGDRTGSGANVLTF; j_call: TRBJ2-6; v_call: TRBV27
cdr3_aa: CASSMTRTFTDTQYF; j_call: TRBJ2-3; v_call: TRBV19
cdr3_aa: CASSPHNDYEQYF; j_call: TRBJ2-7; v_call: TRBV27
cdr3_aa: CASSFFTGSYGYTF; j_call: TRBJ1-2; v_call: TRBV12-3/TRBV12-4
cdr3_aa: CASRQGSGVSYNEQFF; j_call: TRBJ2-1; v_call: TRBV7-8
cdr3_aa: CASSYPARASGNEQFF; j_call: TRBJ2-1; v_call: TRBV6-6
cdr3_aa: CASSLRQWNQPQHF; j_call: TRBJ1-5; v_call: TRBV27
cdr3_aa: CASSGTGRTDTQYF; j_call: TRBJ2-3; v_call: TRBV3-1
cdr3_aa: CASRGLNEQFF; j_call: TRBJ2-1; v_call: TRBV2
cdr3_aa: CASSSTGYNEQFF; j_call: TRBJ2-1; v_call: TRBV6-5
cdr3_aa: CASSLRTGTSGGTDTQYF; j_call: TRBJ2-3; v_call: TRBV7-8
cdr3_aa: CSVGIPPDTQYF; j_call: TRBJ2-3; v_call: TRBV29-1
cdr3_aa: CASSGGLSDTEAFF; j_call: TRBJ1-1; v_call: TRBV18
cdr3_aa: CASSQDMSGGYLHGYTF; j_call: TRBJ1-2; v_call: TRBV4-3
cdr3_aa: CAAGDGNSPLHF; j_call: TRBJ1-6; v_call: TRBV28
cdr3_aa: CSVLFGELFF; j_call: TRBJ2-2; v_call: TRBV29-1
cdr3_aa: CAISDSSLGNTEAFF; j_call: TRBJ1-1; v_call: TRBV10-3
cdr3_aa: CAISASGVNTDTQYF; j_call: TRBJ2-3; v_call: TRBV10-3
cdr3_aa: CASSLAVSGRDTGELFF; j_call: TRBJ2-2; v_call: TRBV7-7
cdr3_aa: CSAKKLAGLYNEQFF; j_call: TRBJ2-1; v_call: TRBV20-1
cdr3_aa: CASSLFLGGDTQYF; j_call: TRBJ2-3; v_call: TRBV11-2
cdr3_aa: CASSLDRGYHNEQFF; j_call: TRBJ2-1; v_call: TRBV3-1
cdr3_aa: CASSLYYEQYF; j_call: TRBJ2-7; v_call: TRBV12-3/TRBV12-4
cdr3_aa: CASSSQDSYGYTF; j_call: TRBJ1-2; v_call: TRBV11-2
cdr3_aa: CASSLTDPHNEQFF; j_call: TRBJ2-1; v_call: TRBV6-1
cdr3_aa: CASSLVGRINSPLHF; j_call: TRBJ1-6; v_call: TRBV5-6
cdr3_aa: CASSQGLGQPQHF; j_call: TRBJ1-5; v_call: TRBV4-1
cdr3_aa: CASSSRRGIAGAYNEQFF; j_call: TRBJ2-1; v_call: TRBV5-5
cdr3_aa: CASSLDGRTKNIQYF; j_call: TRBJ2-4; v_call: TRBV7-2
cdr3_aa: CSVGSGGSNQPQHF; j_call: TRBJ1-5; v_call: TRBV29-1